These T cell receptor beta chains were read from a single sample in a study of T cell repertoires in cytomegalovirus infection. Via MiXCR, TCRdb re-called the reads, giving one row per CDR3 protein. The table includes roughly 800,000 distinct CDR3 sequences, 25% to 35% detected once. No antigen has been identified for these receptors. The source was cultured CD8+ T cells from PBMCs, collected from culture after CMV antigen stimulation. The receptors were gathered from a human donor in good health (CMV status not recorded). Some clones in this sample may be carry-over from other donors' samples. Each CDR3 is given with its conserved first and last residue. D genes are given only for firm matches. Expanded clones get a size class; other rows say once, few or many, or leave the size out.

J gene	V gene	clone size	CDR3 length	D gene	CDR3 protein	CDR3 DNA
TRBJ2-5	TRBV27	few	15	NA	CASSFQAGREETQYF	TGTGCCAGCAGTTTCCAGGCAGGTCGGGAAGAGACCCAGTACTTC
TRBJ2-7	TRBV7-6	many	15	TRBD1	CASSLEVDRDLEQYF	TGTGCCAGCAGCTTAGAGGTGGACAGGGACCTGGAGCAGTACTTC
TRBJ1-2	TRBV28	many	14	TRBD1	CASSFEEGADGYTF	TGTGCCAGCAGTTTTGAGGAGGGGGCAGATGGCTACACCTTC
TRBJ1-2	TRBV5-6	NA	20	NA	CASSLGIWTPSQTFNYGYTF	TGTGCCAGCAGCTTGGGAATCTGGACACCGTCTCAAACTTTTAACTATGGCTACACCTTC
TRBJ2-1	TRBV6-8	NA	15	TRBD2	CASSFVAGGPNEQFF	TGTGCCAGCAGTTTCGTAGCGGGGGGCCCCAATGAGCAGTTCTTC
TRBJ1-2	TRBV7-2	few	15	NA	CASSSERDYFSGYTF	TGTGCCAGCAGCTCAGAGCGGGATTATTTCAGTGGCTACACCTTC
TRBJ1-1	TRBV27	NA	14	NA	CASSYRTTGTEAFF	TGTGCCAGCAGTTACCGGACAACAGGGACTGAAGCTTTCTTT
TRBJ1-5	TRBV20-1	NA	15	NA	CSARDYGQSNQPQHF	TGCAGTGCTAGAGATTATGGGCAGAGTAATCAGCCCCAGCATTTT
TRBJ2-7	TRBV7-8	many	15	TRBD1	CASSSRLGQQYEQYF	TGTGCCAGCAGCTCTAGACTGGGACAGCAATACGAGCAGTACTTC
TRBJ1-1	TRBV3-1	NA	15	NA	CASSQDRREVTESFF	TGTGCCAGCAGCCAAGATCGCAGGGAGGTCACTGAATCTTTCTTT
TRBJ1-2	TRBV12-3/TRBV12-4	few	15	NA	CASSLAHEGGYGYTF	TGTGCCAGCAGTTTAGCGCATGAGGGCGGCTATGGCTACACCTTC
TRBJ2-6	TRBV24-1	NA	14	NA	CATSFGSGANVLTF	TGTGCCACCAGTTTTGGTTCTGGGGCCAACGTCCTGACTTTC
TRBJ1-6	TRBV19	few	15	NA	CASSAGPGGGSPLHF	TGTGCCAGTAGTGCCGGGCCCGGTGGAGGTTCACCCCTCCACTTT
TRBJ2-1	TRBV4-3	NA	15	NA	CASSRWAAEYNEQFF	TGCGCCAGCAGCCGATGGGCTGCGGAGTACAATGAGCAGTTCTTC
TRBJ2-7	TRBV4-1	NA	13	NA	CASSPGPADEQYF	TGCGCCAGCAGCCCCGGGCCTGCGGACGAGCAGTACTTC
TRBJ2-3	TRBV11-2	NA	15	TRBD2	CASSSLAGWPDTQYF	TGTGCCAGCAGCTCACTAGCGGGGTGGCCAGATACGCAGTATTTT
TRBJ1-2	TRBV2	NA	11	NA	CASSEVVGYTF	TGTGCCAGCAGTGAAGTCGTAGGCTACACCTTC
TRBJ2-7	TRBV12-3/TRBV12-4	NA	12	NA	CASSAHLYEQYF	TGTGCCAGCAGCGCCCACCTTTACGAGCAGTACTTC
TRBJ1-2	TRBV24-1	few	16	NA	CATSDPRAGPNYGYTF	TGTGCCACCAGTGATCCCAGGGCAGGGCCTAACTATGGCTACACCTTC
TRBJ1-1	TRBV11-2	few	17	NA	CASSWGGAGAMNTEAFF	TGTGCCAGCAGCTGGGGTGGGGCAGGGGCCATGAACACTGAAGCTTTCTTT
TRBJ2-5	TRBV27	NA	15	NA	CASSLSSWGAETQYF	TGTGCCAGCAGTCTTTCTTCTTGGGGCGCGGAGACCCAGTACTTC
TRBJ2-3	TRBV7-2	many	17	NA	CASIADSILLSTDTQYF	TGTGCCAGCATCGCGGACTCGATCTTACTAAGCACAGATACGCAGTATTTT
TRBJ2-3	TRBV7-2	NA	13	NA	CASSPLVVDTQYF	TGTGCCAGCAGCCCACTAGTCGTAGATACGCAGTATTTT
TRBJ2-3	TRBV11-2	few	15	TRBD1	CASSPYDRAGDTQYF	TGTGCCAGCAGCCCTTATGACAGGGCGGGAGATACGCAGTATTTT
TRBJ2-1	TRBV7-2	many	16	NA	CASSLPRGPSYNEQFF	TGTGCCAGCAGCTTACCGAGGGGCCCGTCATACAATGAGCAGTTCTTC
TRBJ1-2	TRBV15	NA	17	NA	CATSRGRQVQRDYGYTF	TGTGCCACCAGCCGCGGTCGACAGGTTCAAAGGGACTATGGCTACACCTTC
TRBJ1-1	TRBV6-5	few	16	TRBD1	CASSLGQGPGNTEAFF	TGTGCCAGCAGCCTGGGACAGGGACCGGGGAACACTGAAGCTTTCTTT
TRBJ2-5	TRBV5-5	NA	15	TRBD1	CASSDPGQRPGTQYF	TGTGCCAGCAGCGACCCGGGACAGAGACCCGGGACCCAGTACTTC
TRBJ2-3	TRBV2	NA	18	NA	CASSKLYLAPSSTDTQYF	TGTGCCAGCAGTAAACTCTATCTAGCCCCGTCTAGCACAGATACGCAGTATTTT
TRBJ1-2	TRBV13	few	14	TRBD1	CASSSLGTDYGYTF	TGTGCCAGCAGCTCCCTGGGGACAGACTATGGCTACACCTTC
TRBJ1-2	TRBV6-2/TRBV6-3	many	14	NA	CASSPWQADYGYTF	TGTGCCAGCAGTCCTTGGCAGGCCGATTATGGCTACACCTTC
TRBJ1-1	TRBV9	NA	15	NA	CASSVAGRVNTEAFF	TGTGCCAGCAGCGTAGCTGGCAGGGTTAACACTGAAGCTTTCTTT
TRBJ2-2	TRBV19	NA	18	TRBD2	CASSRQREPLLDTGELFF	TGTGCCAGTAGTAGACAGCGGGAGCCCCTCCTGGACACCGGGGAGCTGTTTTTT
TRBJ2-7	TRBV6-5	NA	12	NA	CASSFLGREQYF	TGTGCCAGCAGTTTCCTGGGACGGGAGCAGTACTTC
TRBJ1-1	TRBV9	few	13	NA	CASSVAKGTEAFF	TGTGCCAGCAGCGTAGCCAAGGGCACTGAAGCTTTCTTT
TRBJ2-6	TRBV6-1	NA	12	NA	CASSDPTNVLTF	TGTGCCAGCAGTGACCCCACCAACGTCCTGACTTTC
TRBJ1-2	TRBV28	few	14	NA	CASSFYNGAYGYTF	TGTGCCAGCAGTTTTTACAACGGAGCCTATGGCTACACCTTC
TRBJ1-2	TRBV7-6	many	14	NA	CASSSLGPNYGYTF	TGTGCCAGCAGCTCCCTCGGCCCGAACTATGGCTACACCTTC
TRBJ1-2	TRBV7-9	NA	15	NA	CASSRNLEGRYGYTF	TGTGCCAGCAGCCGAAACCTCGAGGGTCGATATGGCTACACCTTC
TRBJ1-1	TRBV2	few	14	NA	CASSVRYLNTEAFF	TGTGCCAGCAGTGTTCGCTACTTGAACACTGAAGCTTTCTTT
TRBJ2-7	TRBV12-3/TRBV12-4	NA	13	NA	CASTPPAGYEQYF	TGTGCCAGCACTCCTCCCGCAGGGTACGAGCAGTACTTC
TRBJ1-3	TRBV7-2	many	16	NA	CASSLGQVVSGNTIYF	TGTGCCAGCAGCTTAGGACAGGTCGTCTCTGGAAACACCATATATTTT
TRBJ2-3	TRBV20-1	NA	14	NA	CSAHRDTGTDTQYF	TGCAGTGCTCACCGGGACACGGGCACAGATACGCAGTATTTT
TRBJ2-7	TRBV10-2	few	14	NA	CASSESGRFYEQYF	TGCGCCAGCAGTGAGTCGGGGAGGTTCTACGAGCAGTACTTC
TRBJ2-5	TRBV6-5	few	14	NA	CASSAWDGQETQYF	TGTGCCAGCAGTGCGTGGGACGGTCAAGAGACCCAGTACTTC
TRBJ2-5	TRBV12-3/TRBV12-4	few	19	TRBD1	CASSLAGQGEGGWYWAQYF	TGTGCCAGCAGTTTAGCGGGACAGGGGGAAGGAGGATGGTATTGGGCCCAGTACTTC
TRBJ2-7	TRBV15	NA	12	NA	CATSRDRLEQYF	TGTGCCACCAGCAGAGATAGGCTGGAGCAGTACTTC
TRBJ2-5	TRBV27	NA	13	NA	CASSTWEQETQYF	TGTGCCAGCTCGACCTGGGAGCAAGAGACCCAGTACTTC
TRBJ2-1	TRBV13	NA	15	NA	CASSLESTGNNEQFF	TGTGCCAGCAGCTTAGAGAGTACAGGAAACAATGAGCAGTTCTTC
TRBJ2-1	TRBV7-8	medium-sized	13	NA	CASSLYRVDEQFF	TGTGCCAGCAGCTTGTACAGGGTCGATGAGCAGTTCTTC
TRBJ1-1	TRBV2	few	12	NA	CATQQLNTEAFF	TGTGCCACCCAGCAGTTGAACACTGAAGCTTTCTTT
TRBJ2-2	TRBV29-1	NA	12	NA	CSVDVNTGELFF	TGCAGCGTGGACGTGAACACCGGGGAGCTGTTTTTT